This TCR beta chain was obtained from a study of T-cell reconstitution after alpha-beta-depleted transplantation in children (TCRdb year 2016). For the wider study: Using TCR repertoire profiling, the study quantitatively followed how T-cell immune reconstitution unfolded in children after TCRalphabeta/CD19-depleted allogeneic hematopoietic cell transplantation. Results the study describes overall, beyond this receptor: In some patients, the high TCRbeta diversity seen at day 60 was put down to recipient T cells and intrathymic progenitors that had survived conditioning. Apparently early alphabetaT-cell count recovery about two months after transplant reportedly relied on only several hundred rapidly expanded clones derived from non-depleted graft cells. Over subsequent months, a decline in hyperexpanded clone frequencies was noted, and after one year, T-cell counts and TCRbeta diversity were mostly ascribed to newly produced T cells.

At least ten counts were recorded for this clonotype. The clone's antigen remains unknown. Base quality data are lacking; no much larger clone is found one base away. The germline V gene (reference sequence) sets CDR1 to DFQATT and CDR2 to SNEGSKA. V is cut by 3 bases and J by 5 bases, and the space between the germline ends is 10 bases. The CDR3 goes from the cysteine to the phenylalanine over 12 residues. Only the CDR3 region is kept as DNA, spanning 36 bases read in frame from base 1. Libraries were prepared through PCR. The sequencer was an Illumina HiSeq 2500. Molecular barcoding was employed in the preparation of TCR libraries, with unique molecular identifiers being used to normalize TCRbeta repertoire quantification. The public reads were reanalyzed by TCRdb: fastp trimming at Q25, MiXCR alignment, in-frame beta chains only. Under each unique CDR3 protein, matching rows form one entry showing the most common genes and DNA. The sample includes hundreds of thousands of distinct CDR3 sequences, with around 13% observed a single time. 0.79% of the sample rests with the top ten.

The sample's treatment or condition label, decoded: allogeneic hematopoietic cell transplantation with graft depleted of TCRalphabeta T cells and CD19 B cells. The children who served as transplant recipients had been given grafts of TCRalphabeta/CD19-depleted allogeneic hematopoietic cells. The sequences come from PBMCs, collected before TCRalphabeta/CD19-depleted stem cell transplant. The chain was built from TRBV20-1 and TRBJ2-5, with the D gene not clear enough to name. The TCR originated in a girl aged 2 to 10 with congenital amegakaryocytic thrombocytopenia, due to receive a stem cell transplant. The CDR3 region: CSASAQSETQYF. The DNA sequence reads TGCAGTGCTAGCGCCCAGAGCGAGACCCAGTACTTC.